Shown below are 17 T cell receptor beta chains from a single sample sequenced in a study of cytomegalovirus exposure and HLA in healthy donors. The PCR made use of 60 Vbeta and 13 Jbeta primers. Produced via immunoSEQ multiplex PCR; TCRdb's table is partial and in-frame only. The repertoire includes around 230,000 clones, almost 80% of them detected once, and 1.8% sits in the top ten. Sequencing was performed on PBMCs. The receptors were sampled from a male donor in good health and CMV-seronegative.

The chain carries TRBV7-2 and TRBJ2-7, with 7 bases matching TRBD1. The CDR3 is made up of 14 amino acids. V lost 5 bases to trimming and J lost 3 bases; unmatched junction nucleotides: 7. The germline gives CDR1 SGHTA, CDR2 FQGNSA. The CDR3 DNA follows: TGTGCCAGCAGCCTAAGACAGGGTTACTACGAGCAGTACTTC. Amino acids: CASSLRQGYYEQYF.

This clone has only a few counts. The chain uses TRBV5-1 and TRBJ2-5; D is ambiguous. With 0 bases removed from V and 3 bases from J, the gap between germline ends came to 6 bases. Looked up from germline, CDR1 is SGHRS and CDR2 is YFSETQ. The CDR3 spans 13 residues. The DNA of the CDR3 is TGCGCCAGCAGCTTGGTAGTGAAAGAGACCCAGTACTTC. It codes for CASSLVVKETQYF.

This sequence joins TRBV9 and TRBJ2-7, with 10 bases lining up with TRBD1. Germline V gene data show CDR1 as SGDLS and CDR2 as YYNGEE. Trimming took 7 bases from V and 3 from J; bases not matched to a gene: 7. The CDR3 length is 14 residues. The CDR3 is CASAAGTGVYEQYF. CDR3 coding DNA: TGTGCCAGCGCCGCCGGGACAGGGGTCTACGAGCAGTACTTC. The entire variable domain, with the rest obtained from reference TRBV9 and TRBJ2-7, is as follows: DSGVTQTPKHLITATGQRVTLRCSPRSGDLSVYWYQQSLDQGLQFLIQYYNGEERAKGNILERFSAQQFPDLHSELNLSSLELGDSALYFCASAAGTGVYEQYFGPGTRLTVT.

The V call is TRBV28, the J call TRBJ1-4, with 7 positions matching TRBD1. V lost 6 bases and J lost 5; bases outside the gene matches: 18. The length of the CDR3 is 18 residues. Germline CDR1 is MDHEN and CDR2 is SYDVKM. CDR3 residues: CASSSDYGTGQKNEKLFF. For the CDR3, the DNA is TGTGCCAGCAGCTCGGACTACGGGACGGGACAGAAGAATGAAAAACTGTTTTTT.

This clone was picked up a small number of times. This rearrangement joins TRBV30 to TRBJ2-1, with 7 positions matching TRBD2. The length of the CDR3 is 17 residues. Germline CDR1 is GTSNPN and CDR2 is SVGIG (reference sequence). After removal of 0 bases from V and 6 bases from J, the junction contained 14 bases not matched to a gene. The CDR3 nucleotides are TGTGCCTGGAGTGTTTACCGGAGCGGGATAGGCCCCAATGAGCAGTTCTTC. Amino acids: CAWSVYRSGIGPNEQFF. Using reference TRBV30 and TRBJ2-1 for the parts outside the CDR3, the full variable domain is SQTIHQWPATLVQPVGSPLSLECTVEGTSNPNLYWYRQAAGRGLQLLFYSVGIGQISSEVPQNLSASRPQDRQFILSSKKLLLSDSGFYLCAWSVYRSGIGPNEQFFGPGTRLTVL.

Comment on this clone: This same CDR3 is encoded by further DNA sequences in the sample. CDR3 loop: CSVRQGMNTEAFF. CDR3 DNA: TGCAGCGTAAGACAGGGGATGAACACTGAAGCTTTCTTT. This rearrangement joins TRBV29-1 to TRBJ1-1; 8 bases agree with TRBD1. J lost 0 bases, V lost 6 bases, and 3 bases had no gene match. CDR1 is SQVTM and CDR2 is ANQGSEA in the germline V gene. CDR3 size: 13 residues.

The chain uses TRBV30 and TRBJ2-1; TRBD2 aligns across 13 bases. With 2 bases clipped from V and 10 bases from J, the junction kept 5 bases outside the gene matches. Germline lookup yields CDR1 GTSNPN and CDR2 SVGIG (reference sequence). The CDR3 contains 14 residues. The CDR3 region has the DNA TGTGCCTGGAGTCCCACTAGCGGGGGGGAAGAGCAGTTCTTC. The encoded protein is CAWSPTSGGEEQFF.

V usage is TRBV4-3 and J usage is TRBJ2-3; 11 nucleotides align to TRBD2. Per germline, CDR1 LGHNA and CDR2 YSLEER. There are 17 residues in the CDR3. V lost 0 bases, J lost 1 base, and 3 bases stayed unmatched. CDR3 protein: CASSQDLLAGGTDTQYF. The CDR3 coding sequence is TGCGCCAGCAGCCAAGACCTACTAGCGGGAGGCACAGATACGCAGTATTTT.

This clone was seen more than once but under ten times. The chain is built from TRBV9 and TRBJ2-5; D might be TRBD1 (5 bases). V was trimmed by 5 bases and J by 4 bases, leaving 9 bases between them. The germline V gene encodes CDR1 SGDLS and CDR2 YYNGEE. The CDR3 covers 12 residues. The CDR3 DNA reads as TGTGCCAGCAGGGGGCTCGGAGAGACCCAGTACTTC. The encoded protein is CASRGLGETQYF.

The V call is TRBV19, the J call TRBJ2-5; 9 nucleotides agree with TRBD1. V dropped 6 bases and J dropped 2; count of bases not matched to a gene: 7. Germline V lookup: CDR1 LNHDA, CDR2 SQIVND (reference sequence). The CDR3 is made up of 15 amino acids. The CDR3 loop reads CASRKKGTGQETQYF. CDR3 in DNA: TGTGCCAGTAGAAAAAAGGGGACAGGGCAAGAGACCCAGTACTTC.

V gene TRBV6-5 combines with J gene TRBJ1-4; D gene uncertain. The CDR3 covers 12 residues. The V and J ends lost 7 bases and 5 bases respectively, with 8 bases between them. Germline V CDR1 and CDR2: MNHEY, SVGAGI. The CDR3 nucleotides are TGTGCCAGCACGGAGCTCAATGAAAAACTGTTTTTT. Its translation is CASTELNEKLFF.

The chain carries TRBV4-1 and TRBJ2-2; 13 bases align to TRBD2. J was trimmed by 3 bases and V by 6 bases; bases with no gene match: 7. This CDR3 has 17 amino acids. Germline lookup yields CDR1 MGHRA and CDR2 YSYEKL. Written as DNA, the CDR3 is TGCGCCAGCAGGGCCAGACTAGCGGGAGGCGACACCGGGGAGCTGTTTTTT. Residues: CASRARLAGGDTGELFF.

The chain joins TRBV6-6 to TRBJ1-1, with a possible D match to TRBD1 (6 bases). The CDR3 has 12 amino acids. V lost 6 bases and J lost 11, with 16 bases in between. Looked up from germline, CDR1 is MNHNY and CDR2 is SVGAGI (reference sequence). DNA of the CDR3: TGTGCCAGCAGCCAAGTGACAGGTGAGGCTTTCTTT. Translated: CASSQVTGEAFF.

The rearrangement joins TRBV27 to TRBJ1-5; unclear D gene. The CDR3 extends over 15 amino acids. Germline CDR1 and CDR2: MNHEY and SMNVEV (reference sequence). Trimming pared 5 bases from V and 0 bases from J, leaving 11 bases between. The CDR3 sequence: CASSARGYSNQPQHF. The CDR3 nucleotides are TGTGCCAGCAGTGCCAGAGGTTATAGCAATCAGCCCCAGCATTTT.

This chain joins TRBV5-1 and TRBJ1-5; 8 bases match TRBD1. Germline V CDR1 and CDR2: SGHRS, YFSETQ. Unmatched junction bases numbered 3, after V lost 0 bases and J lost 4 bases. This CDR3 has 15 amino acids. CDR3 sequence reads: CASSLAGQGNQPQHF. The DNA for the CDR3 is TGCGCCAGCAGCTTGGCCGGACAGGGAAATCAGCCCCAGCATTTT.

The CDR3 DNA sequence: TGCGCCAGCAGTACGGGACAGGGGGGTGAGACCCAGTACTTC. Amino acid sequence: CASSTGQGGETQYF. The V and J genes are TRBV5-1 and TRBJ2-5; 11 bases align to TRBD1. With V trimmed by 5 bases and J by 5 bases, 5 bases remained unmatched. CDR3 size: 14 residues. Germline lookup yields CDR1 SGHRS and CDR2 YFSETQ.

The chain recombines TRBV28 with TRBJ2-3; the D gene is possibly TRBD1 (6 bases). The CDR3 runs 15 residues. Deletions cut 5 bases from V and 0 bases from J, with 12 bases between. Germline-derived CDR1 and CDR2 are MDHEN and SYDVKM. The CDR3 region is CASSAWTESTDTQYF. The DNA for the CDR3 is TGTGCCAGCAGTGCGTGGACAGAGAGCACAGATACGCAGTATTTT. The entire variable domain, with the rest obtained from reference TRBV28 and TRBJ2-3, is as follows: DVKVTQSSRYLVKRTGEKVFLECVQDMDHENMFWYRQDPGLGLRLIYFSYDVKMKEKGDIPEGYSVSREKKERFSLILESASTNQTSMYLCASSAWTESTDTQYFGPGTRLTVL.